Presented here are 14 T cell receptor beta chains from one specimen sequenced in a study of blood T cell repertoires in COVID-19. The method was immunoSEQ multiplex PCR; TCRdb's version includes in-frame clones alone and lacks a portion of them. The repertoire holds 30,000 to 40,000 clones, 85% to 90% seen once, with almost 5% in the top ten. Sequenced: peripheral blood. These receptors all come from a woman between 65 and 79 years old with active COVID-19.

The CDR3 sequence is CASSVATDTQYF. CDR3 bases: TGTGCCAGCAGCGTGGCCACAGATACGCAGTATTTT. This rearrangement joins TRBV9 to TRBJ2-3; D not certain. This CDR3 region has 12 residues. The germline V gene has CDR1 SGDLS and CDR2 YYNGEE. With 2 bases removed from V and 2 bases from J, the gap between germline ends came to 3 bases.

This clone was seen only once. The chain employs TRBV11-2 and TRBJ2-3; 8 nucleotides agree with TRBD2. The CDR3 is 14 amino acids. V was pared by 3 bases and J by 6 bases, with 5 bases of the junction left unmatched. Germline V lookup: CDR1 SGHAT, CDR2 FQNNGV. CDR3 region: CASSFRGGRDTQYF. CDR3 DNA: TGTGCCAGCAGCTTTCGCGGGGGGAGGGATACGCAGTATTTT. The entire variable domain, with the rest obtained from reference TRBV11-2 and TRBJ2-3, is as follows: EAGVAQSPRYKIIEKRQSVAFWCNPISGHATLYWYQQILGQGPKLLIQFQNNGVVDDSQLPKDRFSAERLKGVDSTLKIQPAKLEDSAVYLCASSFRGGRDTQYFGPGTRLTVL.

This clone was seen a single time. This chain connects TRBV19 to TRBJ2-7; TRBD2 matches 11 bases. V trimming: 7 bases; J trimming: 0 bases; junction bases outside the gene matches: 11. The CDR3 has 17 residues. Germline V gives CDR1 LNHDA, CDR2 SQIVND (reference sequence). CDR3 protein: CASTKTTSGVSSYEQYF. CDR3 bases: TGTGCCAGTACCAAAACGACTAGCGGGGTAAGCTCCTACGAGCAGTACTTC.

The chain has TRBV7-2 and TRBJ1-1, with D possibly being TRBD1 (5 bases). Germline CDR1 SGHTA, CDR2 FQGNSA. V was cut by 6 bases and J by 7 bases, with 15 bases left in between. This CDR3 has 13 residues. CDR3 DNA sequence: TGTGCCAGCAGTTACTCAGGGTACAGTGAAGCTTTCTTT. This encodes CASSYSGYSEAFF.

The chain is built from TRBV20-1 and TRBJ2-3; D uncertain. Germline CDR1 is DFQATT and CDR2 is SNEGSKA (reference sequence). This CDR3 has 10 amino acids. Between the trimmed V and J ends, which lost 4 bases and 6 bases, there was a span of 5 bases. For the CDR3, the DNA is TGCAGTGCTACGGGTGATACGCAGTATTTT. Its translation is CSATGDTQYF.

The chain is built from TRBV13 and TRBJ2-1; 13 bases are a match to TRBD2. Trimming took 5 bases from V and 8 from J; bases not matched to a gene: 12. CDR1 PRHDT and CDR2 FYEKMQ come from the germline V gene (reference sequence). The CDR3 contains 17 residues. CDR3 sequence (DNA): TGTGCCAGCAGCCCCCGACTAGCGGGGGGCCCCTCGGATGAGCAGTTCTTC. This translates into CASSPRLAGGPSDEQFF.

The V call is TRBV5-1, the J call TRBJ1-3; 9 nucleotides align to TRBD1. Per germline, CDR1 SGHRS and CDR2 YFSETQ. The CDR3 length is 16 residues. The junction had 2 bases not matched to a gene; V was cut back by 1 base and J by 0 bases. Here the CDR3 reads CASSLMDRGSGNTIYF. In DNA form, the CDR3 reads TGCGCCAGCAGCTTGATGGACAGGGGCTCTGGAAACACCATATATTTT.

V and J are TRBV14 and TRBJ2-7, with 12 bases matching TRBD2. V lost 5 bases and J lost 3; bases outside the gene matches: 5. Germline values: CDR1 SGHDN, CDR2 FVKESK. The CDR3 is 15 residues long. The CDR3 loop reads CASSFGLAGFYEQYF. In nucleotides, the CDR3 is TGTGCCAGCAGCTTCGGACTAGCGGGGTTCTACGAGCAGTACTTC.

The genes are TRBV19 and TRBJ1-1, with D perhaps TRBD1 (5 bases). Looked up from germline, CDR1 is LNHDA and CDR2 is SQIVND (reference sequence). V was pared by 4 bases and J by 1 base, with 10 bases between. The CDR3 is 14 amino acids. The chain's CDR3 is CASSTGGTNTEAFF. In nucleotides, the CDR3 is TGTGCCAGTAGTACGGGAGGGACGAACACTGAAGCTTTCTTT.

V gene TRBV12-3 or TRBV12-4 combines with J gene TRBJ1-2; 7 positions agree with TRBD1. Trimming removed 5 bases from V and 7 bases from J; junction bases left unmatched: 4. There are 12 residues in the CDR3. CDR3 bases: TGTGCCAGCAGTCGACAGGGTTTTGGCTACACCTTC. It encodes CASSRQGFGYTF.

This chain uses TRBV3-1 (or the pseudogene TRBV3-2) with TRBJ1-4, with D perhaps TRBD1 (5 bases). V lost 4 bases to trimming and J lost 7 bases, with 10 bases between them. The CDR3 runs 13 residues. Germline loops: CDR1 LGHDT, CDR2 YNNKEL (reference sequence). Written as DNA, the CDR3 is TGTGCCAGCAGCCGAGGGAGGGGTGAAAAACTGTTTTTT. Protein product: CASSRGRGEKLFF.

Here the CDR3 DNA reads TGTGCCATCGTTACGGGGGGGGTGAACACTGAAGCTTTCTTT. It translates to CAIVTGGVNTEAFF. This chain links TRBV10-3 with TRBJ1-1; TRBD1 is a possible D gene (5 bases). CDR3 length equals 14 residues. With 8 bases removed from V and 0 bases from J, the gap between germline ends came to 13 bases. Germline CDR1 ENHRY, CDR2 SYGVKD.

A few counts support this clone. V is TRBV6-5 and J is TRBJ2-1, with D perhaps matching TRBD2 (5 bases). Looked up from germline, CDR1 is MNHEY and CDR2 is SVGAGI. Trimming removed 6 bases at V and 6 bases at J, with 12 bases between. This CDR3 has 13 residues. The CDR3 bases are TGTGCCAGCAGACCACCTAGCAGCAATGAGCAGTTCTTC. Encoded protein: CASRPPSSNEQFF.

This chain connects TRBV7-2 to TRBJ2-3; 11 bases match TRBD1. CDR3 size: 15 residues. CDR1 is SGHTA, CDR2 FQGNSA, per germline. With 5 bases clipped from V and 3 bases from J, the junction kept 4 bases outside the gene matches. The CDR3 loop reads CASSPGTGGTDTQYF. DNA for the CDR3: TGTGCCAGCAGCCCTGGGACAGGGGGTACAGATACGCAGTATTTT.